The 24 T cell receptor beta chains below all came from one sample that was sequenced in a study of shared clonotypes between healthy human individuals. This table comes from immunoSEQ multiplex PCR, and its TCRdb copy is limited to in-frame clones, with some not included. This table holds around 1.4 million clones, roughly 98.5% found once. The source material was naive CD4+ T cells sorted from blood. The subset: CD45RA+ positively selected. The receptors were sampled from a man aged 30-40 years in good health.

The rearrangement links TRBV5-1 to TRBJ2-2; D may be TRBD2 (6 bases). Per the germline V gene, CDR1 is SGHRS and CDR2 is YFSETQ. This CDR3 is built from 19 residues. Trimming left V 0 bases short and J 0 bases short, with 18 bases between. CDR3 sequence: CASSLAFGGFRPNTGELFF. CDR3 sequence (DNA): TGCGCCAGCAGCTTGGCTTTCGGGGGTTTTCGGCCGAACACCGGGGAGCTGTTTTTT. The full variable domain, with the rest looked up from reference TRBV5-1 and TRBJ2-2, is KAGVTQTPRYLIKTRGQQVTLSCSPISGHRSVSWYQQTPGQGLQFLFEYFSETQRNKGNFPGRFSGRQFSNSRSEMNVSTLELGDSALYLCASSLAFGGFRPNTGELFFGEGSRLTVL.

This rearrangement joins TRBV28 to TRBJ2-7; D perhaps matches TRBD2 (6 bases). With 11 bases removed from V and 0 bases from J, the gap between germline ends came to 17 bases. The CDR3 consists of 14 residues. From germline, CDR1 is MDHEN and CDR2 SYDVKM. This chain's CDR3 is CACNSGRDSYEQYF. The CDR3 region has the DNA TGTGCCTGCAACTCCGGGCGGGACTCCTACGAGCAGTACTTC. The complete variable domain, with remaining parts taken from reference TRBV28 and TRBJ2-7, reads DVKVTQSSRYLVKRTGEKVFLECVQDMDHENMFWYRQDPGLGLRLIYFSYDVKMKEKGDIPEGYSVSREKKERFSLILESASTNQTSMYLCACNSGRDSYEQYFGPGTRLTVT.

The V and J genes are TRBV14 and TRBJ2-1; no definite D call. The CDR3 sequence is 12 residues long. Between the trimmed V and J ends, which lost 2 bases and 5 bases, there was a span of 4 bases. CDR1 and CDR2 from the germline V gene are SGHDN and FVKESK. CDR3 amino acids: CASSQKHNEQFF. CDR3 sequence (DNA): TGTGCCAGCAGCCAAAAGCACAATGAGCAGTTCTTC.

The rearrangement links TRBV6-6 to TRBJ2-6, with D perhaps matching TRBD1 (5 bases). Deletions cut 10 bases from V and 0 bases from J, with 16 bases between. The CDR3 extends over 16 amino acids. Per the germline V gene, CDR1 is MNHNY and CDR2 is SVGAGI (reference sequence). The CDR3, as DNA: TGTGCCACATGGGGCAGGGTTGACTCTGGGGCCAACGTCCTGACTTTC. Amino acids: CATWGRVDSGANVLTF.

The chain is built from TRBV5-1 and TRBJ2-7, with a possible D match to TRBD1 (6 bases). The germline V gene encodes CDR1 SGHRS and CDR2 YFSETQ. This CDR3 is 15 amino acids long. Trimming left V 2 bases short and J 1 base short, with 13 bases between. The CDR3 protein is CASSLGGFPSYEQYF. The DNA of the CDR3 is TGCGCCAGCAGCTTAGGGGGATTCCCGTCCTACGAGCAGTACTTC.

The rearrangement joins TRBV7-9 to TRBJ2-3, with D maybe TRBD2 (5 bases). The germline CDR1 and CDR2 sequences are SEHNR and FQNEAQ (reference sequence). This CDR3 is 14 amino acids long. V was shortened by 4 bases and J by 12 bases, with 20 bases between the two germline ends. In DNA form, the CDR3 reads TGTGCCAGCAGCTCCTCGGACCCGGCGGGTGTTCAGTATTTT. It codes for CASSSSDPAGVQYF.

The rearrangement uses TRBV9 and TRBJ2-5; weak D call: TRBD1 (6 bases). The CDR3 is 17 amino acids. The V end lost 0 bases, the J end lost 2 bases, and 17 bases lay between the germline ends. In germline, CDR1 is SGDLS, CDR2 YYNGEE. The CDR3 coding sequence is TGTGCCAGCAGCGTAGGCGCGGTGGATAGGGGGCAAGAGACCCAGTACTTC. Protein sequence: CASSVGAVDRGQETQYF.

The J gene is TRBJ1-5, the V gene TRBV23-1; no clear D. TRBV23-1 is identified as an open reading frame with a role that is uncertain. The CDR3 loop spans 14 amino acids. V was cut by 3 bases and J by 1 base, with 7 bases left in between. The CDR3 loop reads CASSQGESNQPQHF. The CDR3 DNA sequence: TGCGCCAGCAGTCAGGGAGAGAGCAATCAGCCCCAGCATTTT.

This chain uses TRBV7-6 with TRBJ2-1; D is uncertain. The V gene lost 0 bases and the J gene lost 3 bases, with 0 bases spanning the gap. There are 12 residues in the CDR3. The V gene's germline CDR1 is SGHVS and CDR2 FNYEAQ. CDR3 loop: CASSLAYNEQFF. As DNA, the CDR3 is TGTGCCAGCAGCTTAGCCTACAATGAGCAGTTCTTC.

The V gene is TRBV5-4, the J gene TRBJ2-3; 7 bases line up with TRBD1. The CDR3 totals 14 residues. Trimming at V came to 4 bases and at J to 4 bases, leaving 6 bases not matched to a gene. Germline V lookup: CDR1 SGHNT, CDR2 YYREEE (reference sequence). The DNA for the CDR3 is TGTGCCAGCAGCCCAGGACAGGTTTCAGATACGCAGTATTTT. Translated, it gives CASSPGQVSDTQYF. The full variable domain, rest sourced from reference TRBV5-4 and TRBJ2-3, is ETGVTQSPTHLIKTRGQQVTLRCSSQSGHNTVSWYQQALGQGPQFIFQYYREEENGRGNFPPRFSGLQFPNYSSELNVNALELDDSALYLCASSPGQVSDTQYFGPGTRLTVL.

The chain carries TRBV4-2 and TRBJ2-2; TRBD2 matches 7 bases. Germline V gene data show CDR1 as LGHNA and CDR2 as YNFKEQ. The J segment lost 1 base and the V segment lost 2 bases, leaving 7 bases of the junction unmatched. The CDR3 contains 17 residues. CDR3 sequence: CASSQNTGGRNTGELFF. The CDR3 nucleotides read TGTGCCAGCAGCCAAAACACGGGCGGGAGGAACACCGGGGAGCTGTTTTTT.

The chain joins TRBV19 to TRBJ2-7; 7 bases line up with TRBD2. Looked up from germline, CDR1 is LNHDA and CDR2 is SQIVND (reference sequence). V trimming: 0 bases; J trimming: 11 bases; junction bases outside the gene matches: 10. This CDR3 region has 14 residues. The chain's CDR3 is CASSIDAVGREKYF. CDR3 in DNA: TGTGCCAGTAGTATAGACGCCGTGGGGCGGGAGAAGTACTTC.

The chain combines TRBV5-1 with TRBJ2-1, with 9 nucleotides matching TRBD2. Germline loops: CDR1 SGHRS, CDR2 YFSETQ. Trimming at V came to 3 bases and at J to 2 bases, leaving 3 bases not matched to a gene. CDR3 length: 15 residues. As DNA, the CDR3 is TGCGCCAGCAGCTCCGGGACTAGCCCCTACAATGAGCAGTTCTTC. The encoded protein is CASSSGTSPYNEQFF.

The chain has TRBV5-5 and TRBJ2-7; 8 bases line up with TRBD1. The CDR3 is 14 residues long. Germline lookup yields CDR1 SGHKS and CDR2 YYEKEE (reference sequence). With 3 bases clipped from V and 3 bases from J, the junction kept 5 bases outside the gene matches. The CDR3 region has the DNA TGTGCCAGCAGCTCGACAGGGGTCCACTACGAGCAGTACTTC. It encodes CASSSTGVHYEQYF.

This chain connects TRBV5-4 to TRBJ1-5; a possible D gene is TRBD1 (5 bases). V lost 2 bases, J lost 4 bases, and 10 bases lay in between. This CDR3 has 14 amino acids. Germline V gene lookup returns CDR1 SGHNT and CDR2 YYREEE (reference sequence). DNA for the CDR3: TGTGCCAGCAGCTTCCAGGGACGGAATCAGCCCCAGCATTTT. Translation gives CASSFQGRNQPQHF.

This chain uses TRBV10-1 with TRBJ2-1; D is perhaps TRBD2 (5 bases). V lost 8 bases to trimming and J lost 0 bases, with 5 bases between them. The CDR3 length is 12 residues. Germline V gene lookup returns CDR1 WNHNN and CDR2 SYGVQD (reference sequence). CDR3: CASGSSYNEQFF. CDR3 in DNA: TGCGCCAGCGGGAGCTCCTACAATGAGCAGTTCTTC.

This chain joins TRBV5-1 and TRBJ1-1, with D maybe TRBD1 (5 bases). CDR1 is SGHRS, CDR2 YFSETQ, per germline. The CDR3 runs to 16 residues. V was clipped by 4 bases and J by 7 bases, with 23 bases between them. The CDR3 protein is CASSQAPRDRGYEAFF. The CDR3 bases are TGCGCCAGCAGCCAAGCACCTCGGGACCGCGGGTATGAAGCTTTCTTT.

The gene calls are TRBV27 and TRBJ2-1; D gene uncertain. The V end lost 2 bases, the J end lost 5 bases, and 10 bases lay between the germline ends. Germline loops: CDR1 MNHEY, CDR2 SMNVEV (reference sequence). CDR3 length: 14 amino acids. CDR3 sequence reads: CASSLIRTDNEQFF. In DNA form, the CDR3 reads TGTGCCAGCAGTTTAATTCGCACCGACAATGAGCAGTTCTTC.

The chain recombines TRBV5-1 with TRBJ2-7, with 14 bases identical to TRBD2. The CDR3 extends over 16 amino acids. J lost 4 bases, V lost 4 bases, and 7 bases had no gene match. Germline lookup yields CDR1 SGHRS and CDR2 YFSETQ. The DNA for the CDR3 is TGCGCCAGCAGCCCGGGACTAGCGGGAGCTTTTTACGAGCAGTACTTC. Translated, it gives CASSPGLAGAFYEQYF.

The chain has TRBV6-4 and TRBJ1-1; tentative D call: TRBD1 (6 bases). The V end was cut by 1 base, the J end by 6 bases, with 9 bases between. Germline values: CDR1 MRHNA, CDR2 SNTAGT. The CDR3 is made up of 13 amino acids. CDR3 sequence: CASSDFRGSEAFF. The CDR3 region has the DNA TGTGCCAGCAGTGACTTCAGGGGTTCTGAAGCTTTCTTT.

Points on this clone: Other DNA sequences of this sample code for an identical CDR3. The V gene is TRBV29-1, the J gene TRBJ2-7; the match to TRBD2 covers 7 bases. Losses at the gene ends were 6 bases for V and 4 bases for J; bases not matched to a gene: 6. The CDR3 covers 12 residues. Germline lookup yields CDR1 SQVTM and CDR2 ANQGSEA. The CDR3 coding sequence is TGCAGCGTGAGGCTAGCGGCATACGAGCAGTACTTC. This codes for CSVRLAAYEQYF.

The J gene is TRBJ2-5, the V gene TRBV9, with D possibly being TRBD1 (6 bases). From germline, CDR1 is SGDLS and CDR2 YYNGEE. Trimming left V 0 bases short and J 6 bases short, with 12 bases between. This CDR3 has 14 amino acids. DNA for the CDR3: TGTGCCAGCAGCGTAGCTGGCAGGGGTCAGACCCAGTACTTC. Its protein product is CASSVAGRGQTQYF.

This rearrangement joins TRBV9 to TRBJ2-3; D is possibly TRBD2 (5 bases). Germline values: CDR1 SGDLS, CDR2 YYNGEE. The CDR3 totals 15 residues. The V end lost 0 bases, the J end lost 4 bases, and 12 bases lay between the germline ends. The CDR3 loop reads CASSVASKAADTQYF. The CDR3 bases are TGTGCCAGCAGCGTAGCTAGCAAGGCCGCAGATACGCAGTATTTT.

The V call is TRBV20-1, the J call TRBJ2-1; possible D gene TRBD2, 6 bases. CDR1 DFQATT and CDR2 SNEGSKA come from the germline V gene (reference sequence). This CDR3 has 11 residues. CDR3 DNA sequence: TGCAGCGTCCAGGAGGGAAATGAGCAGTTCTTC. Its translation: CSVQEGNEQFF.